Sequencing of this T cell receptor beta chain was carried out in a study of T cells after posttransplantation cyclophosphamide. Treatment was busulfan-fludarabine conditioning, a marrow graft, and cyclophosphamide on days +3 and +4. The assay was immunoSEQ multiplex PCR, and TCRdb's table has in-frame clones only and misses some. The profile covers about 36,000 clones, with over 75% appearing a single time and roughly 8.1% taken by the ten largest. Sequences were derived from CD4+ T cells sorted from blood, sampled around 2,000 days after a stem cell transplant with posttransplant cyclophosphamide. The source is a female patient in her 40s who received an allogeneic stem cell transplant from a related donor, was CMV-positive, and had no GVHD. T cells may partly derive from the graft donor.

Here the CDR3 DNA reads TGCGCCAGCAGCGCGTTAGCGGGGGGGCCTCAGGAGGAGACCCAGTACTTC. Protein sequence: CASSALAGGPQEETQYF. This sequence joins TRBV5-1 and TRBJ2-5; 11 bases align to TRBD2. Unmatched junction bases numbered 13, after V lost 4 bases and J lost 5 bases. The CDR3 consists of 17 residues. Germline loops: CDR1 SGHRS, CDR2 YFSETQ.